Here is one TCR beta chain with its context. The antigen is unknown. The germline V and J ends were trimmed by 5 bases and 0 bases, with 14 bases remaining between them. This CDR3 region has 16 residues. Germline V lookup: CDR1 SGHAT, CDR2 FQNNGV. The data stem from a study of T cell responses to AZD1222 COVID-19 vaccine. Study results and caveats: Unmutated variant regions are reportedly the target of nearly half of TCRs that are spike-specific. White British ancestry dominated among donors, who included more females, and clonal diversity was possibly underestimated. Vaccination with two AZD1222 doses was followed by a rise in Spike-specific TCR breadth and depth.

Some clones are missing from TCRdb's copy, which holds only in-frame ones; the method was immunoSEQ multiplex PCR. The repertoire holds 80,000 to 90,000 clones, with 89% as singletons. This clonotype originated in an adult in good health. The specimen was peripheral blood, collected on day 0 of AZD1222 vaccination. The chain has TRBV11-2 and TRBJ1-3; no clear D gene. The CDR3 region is CASSPLVVLSGNTIYF. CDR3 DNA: TGTGCCAGCAGCCCCCTTGTAGTCCTCTCTGGAAACACCATATATTTT.